This TCR delta chain came from a study of γδ T cells in repeated Plasmodium falciparum infection. In the study overall: Timepoints: baseline, immediately before selected infections, and 21 days after every infection. Notes on the study in general: Waves of new clonotype selection appeared after repeated controlled infections in Vdelta2-negative, largely Vdelta1+, gammadelta T cells.

The CDR3 runs to 21 residues. Germline CDR1 TSWWSYY, CDR2 QGS. Gammadelta T cells were flow-sorted from PBMC into Vgamma9/Vdelta2+ and Vdelta2-negative populations for bulk analysis. As for this clone: Its antigen is not identified. A far larger clone is one base from this, pointing to a likely read error. Other DNA sequences in this sample translate to the same CDR3.

Each sorted gammadelta sample had TRG and TRD chains sequenced. TCRdb re-analyzed the multiplex PCR reads via CATT. The data show approximately 50,000 delta-chain clones, 1.9% seen once. The sequence was obtained from a pool of human donors (malaria-infected and uninfected, not separated). The V gene reported is TRDV1; the J gene is uncalled; the D call in the table, TRDD3, was not verified against the DNA. The sample taken for sequencing was gamma-delta T cells from blood. For the CDR3, the DNA is TGTGCTCTTGGGGCTATTCCCTTTACTGGGGGATCTCCCACGTACACCGATAAGCTCATCTTT. As protein: CALGAIPFTGGSPTYTDKLIF.